This T cell receptor beta chain was retrieved from a study of cytomegalovirus exposure and HLA in healthy donors. Study information: There were nearly 120 million unique TCR beta sequences, drawn from 200 million or so T cells, in an earlier analysis. Overall study results and limits: Solely CMV serostatus was available to characterize immune exposure. The study found most TCR sequences rare, yet found some public TCRs in many donors.

Remarks on this clone: Its antigen is unidentified.

The PCR used 60 Vbeta and 13 Jbeta primers. Using immunoSEQ multiplex PCR, the repertoire was profiled, and TCRdb retains in-frame clones only, with some absent. Of 130,000 to 150,000 clones in the sample, approximately 80% are singletons; the top ten hold just over 5%. There are 16 residues in the CDR3. V lost 6 bases and J lost 4; bases outside the gene matches: 11. CDR1 and CDR2 (germline): MDHEN, SYDVKM. Sequencing was carried out using PBMCs. The V call is TRBV28, the J call TRBJ2-3; 9 bases match TRBD1. This TCR came from a male donor in good health and CMV-seronegative. CDR3 protein: CASSPDRGRGADTQYF. DNA of the CDR3: TGTGCCAGCAGCCCGGACAGGGGCAGGGGGGCAGATACGCAGTATTTT. The variable domain in full, with the rest retrieved from reference TRBV28 and TRBJ2-3, is DVKVTQSSRYLVKRTGEKVFLECVQDMDHENMFWYRQDPGLGLRLIYFSYDVKMKEKGDIPEGYSVSREKKERFSLILESASTNQTSMYLCASSPDRGRGADTQYFGPGTRLTVL.